This T cell receptor (beta chain) appears in the sequencing data of a study of blood T cell repertoires in COVID-19. CDR1 is LGHDT and CDR2 is YNNKEL in the germline V gene (reference sequence). Trimming left V 1 base short and J 7 bases short, with 11 bases between. The CDR3 has 13 amino acids. Repertoires were generated with immunoSEQ multiplex PCR, while TCRdb's copy carries only in-frame clones and drops some. This table holds fewer than 250,000 clones, approximately 84% found once. Sequencing used peripheral blood. V is TRBV3-1 (or the pseudogene TRBV3-2) and J is TRBJ2-7; D is uncertain. This receptor was obtained from a middle-aged man with acute or convalescent COVID-19. The CDR3 reads CASSQARVSEQYF. The CDR3 DNA reads TGTGCCAGCAGCCAAGCCCGGGTGAGTGAGCAGTACTTC.